The sequence of this T cell receptor (beta chain) was determined in a study of blood T cell repertoires in COVID-19. CDR3 length: 16 amino acids. Germline V CDR1 and CDR2: MNHEY, SMNVEV (reference sequence). Between the trimmed V and J ends, which lost 0 bases and 2 bases, there was a span of 14 bases. Recovered participants had two consecutive negative NP/OP PCR tests, healthcare professional clearance, or symptom resolution. Clones were sequenced by immunoSEQ multiplex PCR, and TCRdb holds only the in-frame ones, with some missing. This sample has 250,000 to 300,000 clones; roughly 90% occur once, and the top ten carry approximately 1%.

V usage is TRBV27 and J usage is TRBJ2-7, with D possibly matching TRBD1 (5 bases). This clonotype was sampled from a woman aged 25 to 39 who had recovered from COVID-19. The sample was PBMCs or T cells enriched from blood (not recorded which). CDR3 sequence reads: CASSLSGLQVTYEQYF. DNA of the CDR3: TGTGCCAGCAGTTTATCGGGCTTACAGGTTACCTACGAGCAGTACTTC.